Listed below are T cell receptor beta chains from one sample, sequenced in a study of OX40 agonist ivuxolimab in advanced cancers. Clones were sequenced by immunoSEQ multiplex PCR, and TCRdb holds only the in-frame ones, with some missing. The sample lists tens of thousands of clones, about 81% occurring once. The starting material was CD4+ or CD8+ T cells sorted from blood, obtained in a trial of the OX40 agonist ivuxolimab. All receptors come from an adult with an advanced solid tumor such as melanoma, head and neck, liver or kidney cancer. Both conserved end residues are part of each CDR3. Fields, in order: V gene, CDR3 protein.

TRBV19,CASSILSGAGELFF
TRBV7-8,CASSLEEGVTDTQYF
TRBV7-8,CASSLGGPGDEQYF
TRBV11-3,CASSLDRAGGYTF
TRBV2,CASSSTGRSDTQYF
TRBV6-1,CASRNRGRDQPQHF
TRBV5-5,CASSLGLNTGELFF
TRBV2,CASTSGENRYGYTF
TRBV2,CASSDPGGQDTQYF
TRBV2,CASSGQGAWETQYF
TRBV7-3,CASSRHQTDNEQFF
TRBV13,CASRPTSGGYEQYF
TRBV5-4,CASSSAGTGLEKLFF
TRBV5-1,CASSLVRTSGEAFF
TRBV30,CAWSVWGRAFF
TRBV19,CASSIANYGYTF
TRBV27,CASSLEAPVAGVQETQYF
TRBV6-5,CASSYGTSSYEQYF
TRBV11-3,CASSLSGASYNEQFF
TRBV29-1,CSGQAGTDTQYF
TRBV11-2,CASSSLAGGPEETQYF
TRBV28,CASSSPGGDTNEKLFF
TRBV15,CATSSTLGPTQYF
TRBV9,CASSPSSGGPTDTQYF
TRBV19,CASQLPDNHQETQYF
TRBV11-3,CASSPGLATDTQYF
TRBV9,CASSVGVGGNEQFF
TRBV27,CASSLLPGGLAGGKNTGELFF
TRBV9,CASSVGYRDYEQYF
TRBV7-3,CASSSPQPDGEQYF
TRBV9,CASSVNPPLRGSTDTQYF
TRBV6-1,CASRYGYEQYF
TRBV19,CASSIGQGGTGELFF
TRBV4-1,CASSQVPGSSYEQYF
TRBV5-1,CASSRSRQRNTEAFF
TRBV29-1,CSVRLQGGTEAFF
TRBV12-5,CASGYPEQFF